The next 5 T cell receptor beta chains were all read from a single sample in a study of blood T cell repertoires in COVID-19. This table comes from immunoSEQ multiplex PCR, and its TCRdb copy is limited to in-frame clones, with some not included. This sample has hundreds of thousands of clones, with 80% to 90% found just once. The sample was peripheral blood. The receptor source for this set is a woman aged 30 to 39 with active or convalescent COVID-19.

V usage is TRBV19 and J usage is TRBJ1-5; TRBD1 agrees at 12 bases. J lost 0 bases, V lost 6 bases, and 6 bases had no gene match. The CDR3 has 17 residues. Germline V gene sequence: CDR1 LNHDA, CDR2 SQIVND (reference sequence). The CDR3 nucleotides read TGTGCCAGTAGAGCCGGGACAGGGGGCTATAGCAATCAGCCCCAGCATTTT. Its protein is CASRAGTGGYSNQPQHF. Filled out from reference TRBV19 and TRBJ1-5, the complete variable domain reads DGGITQSPKYLFRKEGQNVTLSCEQNLNHDAMYWYRQDPGQGLRLIYYSQIVNDFQKGDIAEGYSVSREKKESFPLTVTSAQKNPTAFYLCASRAGTGGYSNQPQHFGDGTRLSIL.

This clone turned up a few times. The chain couples TRBV3-1 (or the pseudogene TRBV3-2) to TRBJ1-3; 7 bases fit TRBD1. This CDR3 has 15 amino acids. CDR1 and CDR2 from the germline V gene are LGHDT and YNNKEL (reference sequence). Trimming removed 5 bases from V and 4 bases from J; junction bases left unmatched: 8. The CDR3 sequence is CASSYRQGVGNTIYF. DNA for the CDR3: TGTGCCAGCAGCTACCGACAGGGAGTCGGAAACACCATATATTTT.

This clone was observed a few times. This rearrangement joins TRBV6-1 to TRBJ1-5; TRBD1 might be the D (6 bases). Trimming pared 2 bases from V and 6 bases from J, leaving 11 bases between. CDR3 length: 14 amino acids. Germline assignment: CDR1 MNHNS and CDR2 SASEGT. In DNA form, the CDR3 reads TGTGCCAGCAGTGAATACAGGGTCAGTCAGCCCCAGCATTTT. Its translation: CASSEYRVSQPQHF.

The chain carries TRBV6-5 and TRBJ2-1; 11 bases fit TRBD2. Germline CDR1 is MNHEY and CDR2 is SVGAGI. V shed 6 bases, J shed 7 bases, and the junction held 8 bases outside the gene matches. The CDR3 has 15 amino acids. The CDR3 sequence: CASSLTSGGRNEQFF. CDR3 nucleotide sequence: TGTGCCAGCAGCCTTACTAGCGGGGGACGGAATGAGCAGTTCTTC.

The chain recombines TRBV6-5 with TRBJ1-3; 9 nucleotides agree with TRBD1. Trimming removed 4 bases from V and 6 bases from J; junction bases left unmatched: 4. CDR3 size: 14 residues. CDR1 and CDR2 from the germline V gene are MNHEY and SVGAGI. CDR3: CASSSGTGPNTIYF. The DNA for the CDR3 is TGTGCCAGCAGTTCCGGGACAGGGCCAAACACCATATATTTT.